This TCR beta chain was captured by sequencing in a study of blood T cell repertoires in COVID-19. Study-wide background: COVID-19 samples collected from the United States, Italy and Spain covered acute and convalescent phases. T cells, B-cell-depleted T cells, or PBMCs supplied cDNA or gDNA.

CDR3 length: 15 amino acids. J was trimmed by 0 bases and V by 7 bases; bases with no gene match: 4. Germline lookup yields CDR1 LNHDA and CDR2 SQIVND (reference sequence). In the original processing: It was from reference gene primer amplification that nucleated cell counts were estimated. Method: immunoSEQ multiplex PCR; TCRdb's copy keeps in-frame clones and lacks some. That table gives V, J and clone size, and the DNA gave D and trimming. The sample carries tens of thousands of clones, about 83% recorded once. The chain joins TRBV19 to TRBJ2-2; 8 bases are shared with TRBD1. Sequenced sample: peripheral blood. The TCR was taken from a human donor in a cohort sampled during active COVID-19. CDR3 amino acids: CASTVTGANTGELFF. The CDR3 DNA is TGTGCCAGTACCGTGACAGGGGCGAACACCGGGGAGCTGTTTTTT.